This TCR beta chain was captured by sequencing in a study of early T cells in non-severe SARS-CoV-2 infection. About the study: Alpha and beta chains were unpaired, from unsorted whole-blood bulk RNA. Findings and limits, study-wide: The study's VDJdb matching favored anti-spike CD8 responses and missed private and CD4 specificities.

Unique molecular identifiers (one per individual cDNA molecule) were attached. TCRdb re-called the 5' RACE reads through MiXCR, storing one row per CDR3 protein. This table holds about 90,000 distinct CDR3 sequences, about 12% found once. V lost 0 bases, J lost 5 bases, and 10 bases lay in between. The CDR3 consists of 14 residues. Germline V gene sequence: CDR1 MNHEY, CDR2 SVGEGT. About this clonotype: Its antigen is as yet unknown.

This clonotype was obtained from an adult who was a healthcare worker with PCR-confirmed SARS-CoV-2 infection or an uninfected control (not recorded which). The sample in question was whole blood, obtained at baseline. V is TRBV6-2 or TRBV6-3 and J is TRBJ1-2; D is undetermined. In DNA form, the CDR3 reads TGTGCCAGCAGTTACTCTACAGCAAAGTATGGCTACACCTTC. Its protein is CASSYSTAKYGYTF.